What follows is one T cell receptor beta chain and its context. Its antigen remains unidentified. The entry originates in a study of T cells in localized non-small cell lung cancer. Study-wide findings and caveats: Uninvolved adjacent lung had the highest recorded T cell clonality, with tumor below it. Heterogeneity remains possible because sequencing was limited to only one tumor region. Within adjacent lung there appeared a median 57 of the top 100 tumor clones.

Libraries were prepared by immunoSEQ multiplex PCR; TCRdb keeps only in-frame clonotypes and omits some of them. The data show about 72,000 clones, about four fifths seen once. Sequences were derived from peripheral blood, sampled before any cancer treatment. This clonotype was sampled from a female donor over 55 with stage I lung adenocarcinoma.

The CDR3 loop reads CASSLVQGRGEKLFF. Written as DNA, the CDR3 is TGCGCCAGCAGCTTGGTTCAGGGAAGAGGTGAAAAACTGTTTTTT. This chain connects TRBV5-1 to TRBJ1-4, with D possibly TRBD1 on 5 matching bases. The germline V gene has CDR1 SGHRS and CDR2 YFSETQ. The CDR3 contains 15 residues. The V gene lost 0 bases and the J gene lost 7 bases, with 13 bases spanning the gap.